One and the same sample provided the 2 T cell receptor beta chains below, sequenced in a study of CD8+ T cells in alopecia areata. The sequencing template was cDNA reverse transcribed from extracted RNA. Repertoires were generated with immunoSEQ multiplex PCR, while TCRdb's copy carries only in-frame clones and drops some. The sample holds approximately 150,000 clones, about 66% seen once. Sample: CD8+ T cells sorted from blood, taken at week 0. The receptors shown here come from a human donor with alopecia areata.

This CDR3 reads CASSSTTGWSEQYF. Here the CDR3 DNA reads TGCGCCAGCAGCTCTACGACAGGTTGGAGCGAGCAGTACTTC. The J gene is TRBJ2-7, the V gene TRBV5-1; D is perhaps TRBD1 (6 bases). V was pared by 3 bases and J by 6 bases, with 16 bases between. This CDR3 contains 14 residues. Germline V gene sequence: CDR1 SGHRS, CDR2 YFSETQ.

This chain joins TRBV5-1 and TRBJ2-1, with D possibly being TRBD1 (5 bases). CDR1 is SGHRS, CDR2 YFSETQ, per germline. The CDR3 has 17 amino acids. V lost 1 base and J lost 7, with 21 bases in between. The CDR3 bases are TGCGCCAGCAGCTTGACGTCAGACAGTTTCCAGCCTAATGAGCAGTTCTTC. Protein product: CASSLTSDSFQPNEQFF. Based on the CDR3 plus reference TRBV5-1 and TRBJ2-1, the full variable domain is KAGVTQTPRYLIKTRGQQVTLSCSPISGHRSVSWYQQTPGQGLQFLFEYFSETQRNKGNFPGRFSGRQFSNSRSEMNVSTLELGDSALYLCASSLTSDSFQPNEQFFGPGTRLTVL.